This T cell receptor (beta chain) is from a study of blood T cell repertoires in COVID-19. On the study more broadly: Some COVID-19 samples were acute and others convalescent; all came from the United States, Italy and Spain. PBMCs, B-cell-depleted T cells, or T cells provided the cDNA or gDNA that made up the material.

In the study's own analysis: Estimation of nucleated cell counts relied on the amplification of reference gene primers. Sequenced by immunoSEQ multiplex PCR; TCRdb stores in-frame clones only, minus some. The V and J calls and the clone size are those of that table, but D and trimming were determined from the DNA. The sample has 100,000 or so clones, about 87% seen once; the top ten hold approximately 0.5%. The CDR3 totals 13 residues. The V gene lost 5 bases and the J gene lost 4 bases, with 9 bases spanning the gap. This TCR was recovered from a man aged 55-75 years with acute or convalescent COVID-19. J is TRBJ2-1 and V is TRBV12-3 or TRBV12-4; D possibly corresponds to TRBD1 (5 bases). Sample: peripheral blood. The CDR3 DNA reads TGTGCCAGCAGTCCCGACAGATACAATGAGCAGTTCTTC. Encoded protein: CASSPDRYNEQFF.